What follows are 10 T cell receptor beta chains derived from one specimen sequenced in a study of shared clonotypes between healthy human individuals. Method: immunoSEQ multiplex PCR; TCRdb's copy keeps in-frame clones and lacks some. The data hold about 1.5 million clones, with roughly 98% observed a single time. Sample: naive CD4+ T cells sorted from blood. Documented subset: CD45RA+ positively selected. The receptors derive from a man aged 25-45 years in good health.

The CDR3 spells CASSWDREIYEQYF. CDR3 in DNA: TGTGCCAGCAGCTGGGACAGGGAAATCTACGAGCAGTACTTC. V is TRBV5-6 and J is TRBJ2-7; 9 nucleotides agree with TRBD1. This CDR3 is 14 amino acids long. Germline CDR1 is SGHDT and CDR2 is YYEEEE. V shed 3 bases and J 3 bases; nucleotides not matched to a gene: 4.

The chain carries TRBV11-2 and TRBJ1-2; D is perhaps TRBD1 (5 bases). Per germline, CDR1 SGHAT and CDR2 FQNNGV. V lost 1 base, J lost 4 bases, and 10 bases lay in between. The CDR3 has 14 residues. DNA of the CDR3: TGTGCCAGCAGCTTAGCTGACAGTCCCTATGGCTACACCTTC. It is translated as CASSLADSPYGYTF.

The V gene is TRBV6-1, the J gene TRBJ2-7, with 10 bases aligning to TRBD2. CDR3 length: 13 amino acids. V lost 6 bases and J lost 7; bases outside the gene matches: 6. Germline assignment: CDR1 MNHNS and CDR2 SASEGT. The CDR3 sequence: CASREVTSGEQYF. The CDR3 nucleotides are TGTGCCAGCAGGGAGGTGACTAGCGGGGAGCAGTACTTC.

The sample holds one count of this clone. The chain carries TRBV7-9 and TRBJ2-1; 15 bases align to TRBD2. The CDR3 length is 17 residues. Germline CDR1 reads SEHNR; CDR2 reads FQNEAQ (reference sequence). Unmatched junction bases numbered 11, after V lost 5 bases and J lost 9 bases. This chain's CDR3 is CASSPRGTSGRWTEQFF. As DNA, the CDR3 is TGTGCCAGCAGCCCCCGGGGGACTAGCGGGAGGTGGACTGAGCAGTTCTTC.

V usage is TRBV6-1 and J usage is TRBJ1-3; no clear D gene. V dropped 1 base and J dropped 11 bases, with 9 bases sitting between them. The CDR3 spans 12 residues. Germline V gene sequence: CDR1 MNHNS, CDR2 SASEGT. CDR3 amino acids: CASSEGGTAIYF. The DNA of the CDR3 is TGTGCCAGCAGTGAAGGCGGTACGGCCATATATTTT.

This chain links TRBV5-1 with TRBJ2-3, with D maybe TRBD2 (7 bases). V shed 0 bases and J shed 2 bases, with 13 bases lying between them. Germline V gene sequence: CDR1 SGHRS, CDR2 YFSETQ. This CDR3 has 16 amino acids. The CDR3 reads CASSLVGGASTDTQYF. CDR3 nucleotides: TGCGCCAGCAGCTTGGTAGGGGGGGCGTCCACAGATACGCAGTATTTT. The whole variable domain, filled in from reference TRBV5-1 and TRBJ2-3, reads KAGVTQTPRYLIKTRGQQVTLSCSPISGHRSVSWYQQTPGQGLQFLFEYFSETQRNKGNFPGRFSGRQFSNSRSEMNVSTLELGDSALYLCASSLVGGASTDTQYFGPGTRLTVL.

The rearrangement links TRBV18 to TRBJ2-4; the D is unclear. Between the trimmed V and J ends, which lost 4 bases and 0 bases, there was a span of 4 bases. Germline-derived CDR1 and CDR2 are KGHSH and LQKENI. The CDR3 sequence is 13 residues long. The DNA of the CDR3 is TGTGCCAGCTCACAGGCAGCCAAAAACATTCAGTACTTC. Protein sequence: CASSQAAKNIQYF.

The chain is built from TRBV4-3 and TRBJ2-1, with 9 bases aligning to TRBD2. This CDR3 is built from 13 residues. Germline loops: CDR1 LGHNA, CDR2 YSLEER. After removal of 0 bases from V and 14 bases from J, the junction contained 5 bases not matched to a gene. The CDR3, as DNA: TGCGCCAGCAGCCAAGAGGTAGCGGGAGTAAAGTTCTTC. Protein sequence: CASSQEVAGVKFF.

The J gene is TRBJ1-2, the V gene TRBV6-1; TRBD1 agrees at 7 bases. Trimming took 0 bases from V and 5 from J; bases not matched to a gene: 6. CDR3 length: 15 residues. The germline CDR1 and CDR2 sequences are MNHNS and SASEGT. In DNA form, the CDR3 reads TGTGCCAGCAGTGAAGCGAAGGGGGCTGGGTATGGCTACACCTTC. This encodes CASSEAKGAGYGYTF.

This chain connects TRBV5-6 to TRBJ2-7; D not certain. Germline CDR1 is SGHDT and CDR2 is YYEEEE. This CDR3 is built from 13 residues. The V end was cut by 3 bases, the J end by 3 bases, with 10 bases between. The CDR3 DNA follows: TGTGCCAGCAGCTCAATGCCAGGCTACGAGCAGTACTTC. Its translation is CASSSMPGYEQYF.